These T cell receptor beta chains were read from a single sample in a study of graft-versus-host responses after intestinal transplantation. No antigen has been identified for these receptors. Sequencing used immunoSEQ multiplex PCR; TCRdb keeps in-frame clones, though not all of them. The sample consists of around 110,000 clones, around 94% of them appearing once. The sample was unstimulated CD4+ T cells sorted from spleen or lymph node cells, taken before transplant. These receptors originate from a human donor who was the organ donor for an intestinal transplant. Both conserved end residues are part of each CDR3. D genes are given only for firm matches. A row's size may be missing; if present it is once, few, many or a size class.

j_call v_call d_call clone_size cdr3_nt cdr3_aa
TRBJ2-7 TRBV6-6 . few TGTGCCAGCAGTTACTCGACATCCTACGAGCAGTACTTC CASSYSTSYEQYF
TRBJ2-7 TRBV4-1 . . TGCGCCAGCAGCCAAGACCTAGCGCGGGAGCAGTACTTC CASSQDLAREQYF
TRBJ2-1 TRBV5-1 . . TGCGCCAGCAGCTTGGCCGTTGGCTACAATGAGCAGTTCTTC CASSLAVGYNEQFF
TRBJ2-7 TRBV7-2 TRBD2 . TGTGCCAGCAGCTTAGTACCCCTCATTCCTAGCGGGAGGGCCTATGAGCAGTACTTC CASSLVPLIPSGRAYEQYF
TRBJ1-6 TRBV4-1 . . TGCGCCAGCAGCCGAGGACCTTCTAATTCACCCCTCCACTTT CASSRGPSNSPLHF
TRBJ2-3 TRBV11-2 . . TGTGCCAGCAGCACGGGGTATACGCAGTATTTT CASSTGYTQYF
TRBJ2-3 TRBV11-2 . . TGTGCCAGCAGCCTTGTAGGACAACACACAGATACGCAGTATTTT CASSLVGQHTDTQYF
TRBJ2-1 TRBV7-6 . . TGTGCCAGCAGCTTGGGCCCCAGCTCCTACAATGAGCAGTTCTTC CASSLGPSSYNEQFF
TRBJ1-2 TRBV6-1 TRBD1 . TGTGCCAGCAGTGTCGGGACAGGGGGCGATGGCTACACCTTC CASSVGTGGDGYTF
TRBJ2-7 TRBV25-1 . once TGTGCCAGCAGTGATTCAGGACAGAATTACGAGCAGTACTTC CASSDSGQNYEQYF
TRBJ2-7 TRBV28 . . TGTGCCAGCAGTTTTAACGGTTTTCCCTACGAGCAGTACTTC CASSFNGFPYEQYF
TRBJ2-3 TRBV7-9 TRBD2 . TGTGCCAGCCCCTACGGACTAGCGGGAGGTGGCACAGATACGCAGTATTTT CASPYGLAGGGTDTQYF
TRBJ2-6 TRBV11-2 . . TGTGCCAGCAGCTTGTCGGGAGTCGATCGGTCCGGGGCCAACGTCCTGACTTTC CASSLSGVDRSGANVLTF
TRBJ2-3 TRBV9 . . TGTGCCAGCAGCGTCAAGGTCACAGATACGCAGTATTTT CASSVKVTDTQYF
TRBJ2-1 TRBV5-1 TRBD2 . TGCGCCAGCAGCTTCGGGACTAGCCAGTTCTTC CASSFGTSQFF
TRBJ2-3 TRBV6-1 . . TGTGCCAGCAGTGAAGCGCCACTACCCGGGACAGATACGCAGTATTTT CASSEAPLPGTDTQYF
TRBJ2-7 TRBV5-4 . . TGTGCCAGCAGCTTGGACTTAGGAGACGAGCAGTACTTC CASSLDLGDEQYF
TRBJ1-1 TRBV18 . . TGTGCCAGCTCTCGATCGGATCGGAACACTGAAGCTTTCTTT CASSRSDRNTEAFF
TRBJ2-7 TRBV19 . . TGTGCCAGTAGTATTGAAGCAGGGGTGGTCTACGAGCAGTACTTC CASSIEAGVVYEQYF
TRBJ1-4 TRBV28 TRBD1 . TGTGCCAGCAGTAAAGACAGGGTGGAGAATGAAAAACTGTTTTTT CASSKDRVENEKLFF
TRBJ2-5 TRBV9 TRBD2 . TGTGCCAGCAGCGAGGGGGGAGCGGGAGAGAGGGTGAACCAAGAGACCCAGTACTTC CASSEGGAGERVNQETQYF
TRBJ2-5 TRBV2 . once TGTGCCAGCAAACGCCAACAAGAGACCCAGTACTTC CASKRQQETQYF
TRBJ1-5 TRBV6-6 . . TGTGCCAGCAGTTACTCGAGGGACAGCAATCAGCCCCAGCATTTT CASSYSRDSNQPQHF
TRBJ1-5 TRBV5-8 . . TGTGCCAGCACCCGAGGAGGGGATAGAAATCAGCCCCAGCATTTT CASTRGGDRNQPQHF
TRBJ2-3 TRBV19 TRBD1 . TGTGCCAGTACCCGGGACAGGGCCACAGATACGCAGTATTTT CASTRDRATDTQYF
TRBJ2-7 TRBV5-5 TRBD2 once TGTGCCAGTTCCACCCCTAGCGGGACGGACGAGCAGTACTTC CASSTPSGTDEQYF
TRBJ1-2 TRBV19 . . TGTGCCAGTAGTATAGGGGCAGACCCCTATGGCTACACCTTC CASSIGADPYGYTF
TRBJ2-7 TRBV21-1 . . TGTGCCAGCAATCCATCGGGGGCGATAACCTACGAGCAGTACTTC CASNPSGAITYEQYF
TRBJ1-3 TRBV30 . . TGTGCCTGGAGTGTACGAAGGTTCGCTGGAAACACCATATATTTT CAWSVRRFAGNTIYF
TRBJ2-4 TRBV6-1 . once TGTGCCAGCAGTCTGGGGGTGATAGCCAAAAACATTCAGTACTTC CASSLGVIAKNIQYF
TRBJ1-2 TRBV5-6 . . TGTGCCAGCAGCCCGGAGAGATACTATGGCTACACCTTC CASSPERYYGYTF
TRBJ2-1 TRBV19 TRBD1 . TGTGCCAGTAGTGAGGGGGCTGCGATCAATGAGCAGTTCTTC CASSEGAAINEQFF
TRBJ1-2 TRBV19 . . TGTGCCAGTAGGGGACCGGAAGCTAACTATGGCTACACCTTC CASRGPEANYGYTF
TRBJ2-2 TRBV4-3 . . TGCGCCAGCAGCCAAGACTCGAGTGGGAGGAGCGGGGAGCTGTTTTTT CASSQDSSGRSGELFF
TRBJ2-1 TRBV4-3 . . TGCGCCAGCAGCCAAGACGGGAAGCGCGACAATGAGCAGTTCTTC CASSQDGKRDNEQFF
TRBJ2-5 TRBV7-9 . . TGTGCCAGCAATGGGCTCGGGGAGACCCAGTACTTC CASNGLGETQYF
TRBJ2-5 TRBV7-3 . . TGTGCCAGCAGCCCCCTCGCCGAAGAGACCCAGTACTTC CASSPLAEETQYF
TRBJ2-7 TRBV5-4 TRBD2 . TGTGCCAGCAGCCGGCAAGTGGGACTAGAGAGCTACGAGCAGTACTTC CASSRQVGLESYEQYF
TRBJ1-2 TRBV5-1 . . TGCGCCAGCAGCTTGGAGGGAACCTATGGCTACACCTTC CASSLEGTYGYTF
TRBJ1-2 TRBV19 TRBD1 . TGTGCCAGTAGTTCCGGACAGGGGGGTTGGTATGGCTACACCTTC CASSSGQGGWYGYTF
TRBJ2-1 TRBV30 . . TGTGCCTGGAGGAGTGGGGGCCAGGGTTATAGAGGGACAATGGGGCAGTTCTTC CAWRSGGQGYRGTMGQFF
TRBJ1-5 TRBV5-6 . . TGTGCCAGCAGCTTGGGTGGTGACCAGCCCCAGCATTTT CASSLGGDQPQHF
TRBJ1-1 TRBV2 TRBD1 . TGTGCCAGTAATGGACAGGGCGTTTTAAACACTGAAGCTTTCTTT CASNGQGVLNTEAFF
TRBJ2-1 TRBV15 . once TGTGCCACCAGCAGAGAGGGGGTTTGGAATGAGCAGTTCTTC CATSREGVWNEQFF
TRBJ2-3 TRBV2 . . TGTGCCAGCATTAGGCCGGGAGGCACAGATACGCAGTATTTT CASIRPGGTDTQYF
TRBJ2-6 TRBV4-2 TRBD2 . TGTGCCAGCAGCCACGGGACTAGCGGCTCTGGGGCCAACGTCCTGACTTTC CASSHGTSGSGANVLTF
TRBJ2-7 TRBV4-2 TRBD2 . TGTGCCAGCAGCCAAGAGGGCGGGAGAATCGACGAGCAGTACTTC CASSQEGGRIDEQYF
TRBJ1-5 TRBV6-5 . . TGTGCCAGCGGTGGCAGCCTAGGGTATCAGCCCCAGCATTTT CASGGSLGYQPQHF
TRBJ1-3 TRBV6-5 . . TGTGCCAGCAGAACGATCTCTGGAAACACCATATATTTT CASRTISGNTIYF
TRBJ1-5 TRBV4-1 . . TGCGCCAGCAGCCAAGGATCAGGGTTATTCCAGCCCCAGCATTTT CASSQGSGLFQPQHF
TRBJ2-1 TRBV7-6 TRBD2 . TGTGCCACAAAATACGGGCTAGCGGACAATGAGCAGTTCTTC CATKYGLADNEQFF